Given below is one T cell receptor beta chain in context. The source of the sample is a study of blood T cell repertoires in COVID-19. Assay used: immunoSEQ multiplex PCR; TCRdb lists only in-frame clones, some missing. The sample shows 75,000 to 100,000 clones, more than 70% of them seen only once. This clonotype was obtained from a human donor with acute or convalescent COVID-19. The donor label of this sample is uncertain. Sequenced sample: peripheral blood.

CDR3 amino acids: CASSEAWTGHNEQFF. The CDR3 DNA follows: TGTGCCAGCAGTGAAGCGTGGACAGGCCACAATGAGCAGTTCTTC. This chain links TRBV2 with TRBJ2-1; 7 bases are a match to TRBD1. CDR3 length: 15 residues. CDR1 and CDR2 (germline): SNHLY, FYNNEI. After removal of 0 bases from V and 5 bases from J, the junction contained 4 bases not matched to a gene.